This T cell receptor (beta chain) is from a study of T-cell memory formation after mild COVID-19. TCRdb processed the 5' RACE reads anew with MiXCR; each CDR3 protein has one entry. The data contain around 220,000 distinct CDR3 sequences, about 15% of them singletons. This receptor was obtained from a man aged 18 to 30 who had mild COVID-19 (a few samples of this study predate the infection). Cell type and time point are not known. Sequencing was carried out using PBMCs or a T cell subset sorted from them (not recorded which).

This CDR3 is CASSFPISGANVLTF. The CDR3 DNA reads TGTGCCAGCAGCTTCCCCATCTCTGGGGCCAACGTCCTGACTTTC. The chain combines TRBV7-2 with TRBJ2-6; no definite D call. Germline V lookup: CDR1 SGHTA, CDR2 FQGNSA. Trimming stripped 3 bases from V and 0 bases from J, with 6 bases between. The CDR3 has 15 amino acids.